This T cell receptor (beta chain) emerged from a study of T cell repertoires in cytomegalovirus infection. V lost 3 bases and J 2 bases, leaving 8 bases between the germline ends. The CDR3 runs 14 residues. Germline CDR1 SNHLY, CDR2 FYNNEI. Each CDR3 protein gets one entry after TCRdb re-called the reads with MiXCR. Of 210,000 or so distinct CDR3 sequences listed, around 6.4% are singletons. This clonotype has ten or more counts. The sample taken for sequencing was PBMCs. The clonotype was recovered from a human donor in good health (CMV status not recorded). Some clones in this sample may be carry-over from other donors' samples. The chain links TRBV2 to TRBJ2-1; unclear D gene. CDR3 DNA sequence: TGTGCCAGCAGTGAGTCAGGAACCTACAATGAGCAGTTCTTC. Residues: CASSESGTYNEQFF.